This TCR beta chain stems from a study of Ad26.COV2.S vaccination and SARS-CoV-2 variants. The repertoire was sequenced with immunoSEQ multiplex PCR; TCRdb's copy has only in-frame clones and lacks some. The sample includes more than 300,000 clones, around 81% of them seen just once. Regarding treatment: roughly 19 received Ad26.COV2.S at low or high dose, single or two shots; a few received placebo; per-sample allocation not given. Material that was analyzed had been drawn on day 63 after the first vaccine or placebo injection. The source material was peripheral blood, sampled in a trial of Ad26.COV2.S vaccine versus placebo. This sequence was found in a person between 18 and 65 years old who received the Ad26.COV2.S COVID-19 vaccine or a placebo.

The CDR3 protein is CASSARQGRRANYGYTF. CDR3 bases: TGTGCCAGCAGCGCGAGACAGGGGAGGAGAGCTAACTATGGCTACACCTTC. The rearrangement joins TRBV5-4 to TRBJ1-2, with 8 bases lining up with TRBD1. V trimming: 4 bases; J trimming: 0 bases; junction bases outside the gene matches: 11. CDR1 and CDR2 (germline): SGHNT, YYREEE (reference sequence). The CDR3 runs 17 residues.